These T cell receptor beta chains were read from a single sample in a study of T cell responses to AZD1222 COVID-19 vaccine. Generated by immunoSEQ multiplex PCR, the TCRdb table keeps only in-frame clones and is missing some. This table holds fewer than 70,000 clones, around nine tenths found once. The source was peripheral blood, collected on day 0 of AZD1222 vaccination. These receptors came from an adult in good health. Both conserved end residues are part of each CDR3. Each record gives: J gene, clone size, V gene, D gene, CDR3 protein, CDR3 DNA. D genes are given only for firm matches. Size tells how often a clone was seen (once, few, many) or the class of an expanded clone, and some rows leave it out.

J gene: TRBJ1-2; clone size: once; V gene: TRBV9; D gene: TRBD1; CDR3 protein: CASSVEPGQGSEFGYTF; CDR3 DNA: TGTGCCAGCAGCGTAGAGCCGGGACAGGGTAGTGAGTTTGGCTACACCTTC
J gene: TRBJ1-4; clone size: .; V gene: TRBV6-1; D gene: .; CDR3 protein: CASSEAGPANEKLFF; CDR3 DNA: TGTGCCAGCAGTGAGGCGGGCCCTGCTAATGAAAAACTGTTTTTT
J gene: TRBJ1-6; clone size: .; V gene: TRBV4-2; D gene: TRBD1; CDR3 protein: CASSQDYQGAGNSPLHF; CDR3 DNA: TGTGCCAGCAGCCAAGATTACCAGGGGGCTGGTAATTCACCCCTCCACTTT
J gene: TRBJ1-2; clone size: once; V gene: TRBV6-5; D gene: .; CDR3 protein: CASSYQQPGYGYTF; CDR3 DNA: TGTGCCAGCAGTTATCAGCAGCCGGGCTATGGCTACACCTTC
J gene: TRBJ2-7; clone size: .; V gene: TRBV10-3; D gene: TRBD1; CDR3 protein: CASRTGSSYEQYF; CDR3 DNA: TGTGCCAGCCGGACAGGATCCTCCTACGAGCAGTACTTC
J gene: TRBJ1-5; clone size: once; V gene: TRBV6-4; D gene: TRBD1; CDR3 protein: CASSADRDQPQHF; CDR3 DNA: TGTGCCAGCAGCGCGGACAGGGATCAGCCCCAGCATTTT
J gene: TRBJ2-4; clone size: .; V gene: TRBV3-1/TRBV3-2; D gene: .; CDR3 protein: CASSQTLGNIQYF; CDR3 DNA: TGTGCCAGCAGCCAGACCCTGGGGAACATTCAGTACTTC
J gene: TRBJ2-3; clone size: .; V gene: TRBV29-1; D gene: .; CDR3 protein: CSVVGGNTDTQYF; CDR3 DNA: TGCAGCGTTGTAGGCGGTAACACAGATACGCAGTATTTT
J gene: TRBJ1-2; clone size: .; V gene: TRBV5-6; D gene: .; CDR3 protein: CASSVGWGSMEGYTF; CDR3 DNA: TGTGCCAGCAGCGTCGGTTGGGGATCTATGGAGGGCTACACCTTC
J gene: TRBJ2-5; clone size: .; V gene: TRBV5-5; D gene: .; CDR3 protein: CASSLDSGQTQYF; CDR3 DNA: TGTGCCAGCAGCTTGGATAGCGGCCAGACCCAGTACTTC